These 12 T cell receptor beta chains were sequenced from one sample in a study of blood T cell repertoires in COVID-19. Here immunoSEQ multiplex PCR was the method, and the copy in TCRdb shows in-frame clones only, minus some. The top ten clones hold around 4.5% of a sample with 340,000 or so clones, roughly 85% of them seen once. Sequences were obtained from PBMCs or T cells enriched from blood (not recorded which). The receptors derive from a woman in her forties with acute COVID-19.

The J gene is TRBJ1-1, the V gene TRBV7-8, with D unresolved. Trimming left V 3 bases short and J 3 bases short, with 8 bases between. CDR1 and CDR2 from the germline V gene are SGHVS and FQNEAQ. This CDR3 has 13 amino acids. CDR3 sequence reads: CASSFGLDTEAFF. In DNA form, the CDR3 reads TGTGCCAGCAGCTTCGGACTGGACACTGAAGCTTTCTTT.

The gene calls are TRBV27 and TRBJ1-2; D is undetermined. This CDR3 region has 16 residues. Trimming took 8 bases from V and 1 from J, leaving 20 bases between them. Germline V gene lookup returns CDR1 MNHEY and CDR2 SMNVEV (reference sequence). CDR3 coding DNA: TGTGCCAGCGGGTCCCTAGGAGCCCTCAATAACTATGGCTACACCTTC. Amino acid sequence: CASGSLGALNNYGYTF.

The chain has TRBV19 and TRBJ1-1, with 8 bases identical to TRBD1. V gave up 7 bases and J gave up 0 bases; unmatched junction bases: 7. This CDR3 has 15 residues. Germline CDR1 and CDR2: LNHDA and SQIVND (reference sequence). The CDR3 loop reads CASIPTGAMNTEAFF. The CDR3 DNA sequence: TGTGCCAGTATTCCGACAGGGGCCATGAACACTGAAGCTTTCTTT.

The rearrangement links TRBV6-6 to TRBJ1-5, with D perhaps TRBD1 (5 bases). The CDR3 is 16 residues long. Trimming cost V 0 bases and J 3 bases, with 12 bases left between them. Looked up from germline, CDR1 is MNHNY and CDR2 is SVGAGI (reference sequence). The CDR3 bases are TGTGCCAGCAGTTACTCCGGACAACCGATCAATCAGCCCCAGCATTTT. As protein: CASSYSGQPINQPQHF.

The chain joins TRBV28 to TRBJ1-2, with TRBD1 identical over 7 bases. Germline assignment: CDR1 MDHEN and CDR2 SYDVKM. With 5 bases clipped from V and 7 bases from J, the junction kept 16 bases outside the gene matches. The CDR3 extends over 16 amino acids. CDR3 loop: CASSLPPGEQGIGYTF. CDR3 nucleotides: TGTGCCAGCAGTCTTCCCCCTGGGGAACAGGGGATTGGCTACACCTTC.

This chain connects TRBV7-8 to TRBJ2-7; 9 positions agree with TRBD1. This CDR3 has 18 residues. Germline CDR1 SGHVS, CDR2 FQNEAQ. The V and J ends lost 5 bases and 3 bases, in that order; junction bases with no gene match: 17. This CDR3 reads CASSLESGTGPIFYEQYF. The CDR3 nucleotides are TGTGCCAGCAGCCTCGAGTCCGGGACAGGGCCTATCTTCTACGAGCAGTACTTC.

The chain links TRBV4-3 to TRBJ1-2, with TRBD1 identical over 7 bases. Germline trimming cut 0 bases from V and 6 bases from J; bases unmatched to any gene: 4. The CDR3 has 14 residues. CDR1 and CDR2 (germline): LGHNA, YSLEER. CDR3 nucleotides: TGCGCCAGCAGCCAAGAAGAGGGGGCGAATGGCTACACCTTC. Its translation: CASSQEEGANGYTF.

The J gene is TRBJ1-2, the V gene TRBV6-2 or TRBV6-3; maybe TRBD1 (6 bases). Trimming removed 0 bases at V and 5 bases at J, with 10 bases between. Per germline, CDR1 MNHEY and CDR2 SVGEGT. This CDR3 comprises 14 residues. The CDR3 DNA reads TGTGCCAGCAGTTACTCGGACAGCTTTTATGGCTACACCTTC. It specifies CASSYSDSFYGYTF.

The chain joins TRBV4-3 to TRBJ1-3; D is unresolved. Trimming removed 4 bases from V and 2 bases from J, with 9 bases in between. This CDR3 contains 14 residues. Germline V gives CDR1 LGHNA, CDR2 YSLEER. CDR3 loop: CASSRNQAGNTIYF. The CDR3 DNA is TGCGCCAGCAGCCGGAATCAGGCTGGAAACACCATATATTTT.

This clone has just one count. J is TRBJ2-3 and V is TRBV7-3; TRBD2 matches at 12 bases. Germline V gives CDR1 SGHTA, CDR2 FQGTGA. The trim removed 0 bases at V and 5 bases at J, leaving 0 bases unmatched. The CDR3 spans 15 residues. CDR3 sequence: CASSLTGLAGDTQYF. CDR3 sequence (DNA): TGTGCCAGCAGCTTAACGGGACTAGCGGGAGATACGCAGTATTTT.

This clone was observed once. This chain uses TRBV7-2 with TRBJ2-4; 11 bases are a match to TRBD2. This CDR3 comprises 16 residues. V shed 5 bases, J shed 0 bases, and the junction held 3 bases outside the gene matches. Germline V gene sequence: CDR1 SGHTA, CDR2 FQGNSA. CDR3 protein: CASSPLAGGAKNIQYF. The DNA of the CDR3 is TGTGCCAGCAGCCCGCTAGCGGGGGGAGCCAAAAACATTCAGTACTTC.

J is TRBJ2-7 and V is TRBV29-1, with TRBD1 matching over 7 bases. From germline, CDR1 is SQVTM and CDR2 ANQGSEA. The CDR3 has 13 residues. V lost 5 bases to trimming and J lost 3 bases; unmatched junction nucleotides: 7. CDR3: CSVSKGTVYEQYF. The CDR3 coding sequence is TGCAGCGTTTCAAAGGGGACAGTCTACGAGCAGTACTTC.